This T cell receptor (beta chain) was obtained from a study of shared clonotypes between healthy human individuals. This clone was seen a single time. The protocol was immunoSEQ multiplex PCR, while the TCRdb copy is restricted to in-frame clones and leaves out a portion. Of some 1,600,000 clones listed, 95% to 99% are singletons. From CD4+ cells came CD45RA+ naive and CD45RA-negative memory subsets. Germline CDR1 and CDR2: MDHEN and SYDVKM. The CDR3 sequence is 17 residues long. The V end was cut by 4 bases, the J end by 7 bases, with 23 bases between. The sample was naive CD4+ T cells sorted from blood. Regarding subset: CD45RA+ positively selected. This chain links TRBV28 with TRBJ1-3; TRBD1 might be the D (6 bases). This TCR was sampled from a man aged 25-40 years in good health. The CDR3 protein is CASSSHGGAGVSNTIYF. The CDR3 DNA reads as TGTGCCAGCAGTTCCCACGGGGGGGCTGGGGTGAGCAACACCATATATTTT.